What follows describes a single T cell receptor beta chain. Its matching antigen is unknown. This sample was taken from a study of vaccination effects on CD4 cells after COVID-19. Study-level findings and limits: Few convalescent patients were included, and no early post-infection timepoints were sampled. Clones arising from infection and from vaccination showed marked clonal contraction late after vaccination.

Viral peptide pools were used in the ViraFEST assay to expand antigen-specific CD4+ T cells, and sequencing came afterward. Following a roughly 10-day culture, CD4+ T cells were purified. People in the vaccine group had not been infected with SARS-CoV-2 before, and their nucleocapsid antibodies were negative. On both days 3 and 7, half of the culture medium was replaced with IL-2 medium. The protocol was immunoSEQ multiplex PCR, while the TCRdb copy is restricted to in-frame clones and leaves out a portion. The sample yields 55,000 or so clones, more than 60% seen once. The sample was CD4+ T cells from PBMCs cultured with SARS-CoV-2 spike peptides, taken before COVID-19 vaccination. This clonotype originated in a human donor who received a COVID-19 vaccine.

This CDR3 is CATSPSGHNRRGATNEKLFF. CDR3 nucleotides: TGTGCCACCAGCCCCTCGGGGCATAACAGGCGGGGTGCAACTAATGAAAAACTGTTTTTT. This chain connects TRBV15 to TRBJ1-4; D possibly corresponds to TRBD1 (5 bases). From germline, CDR1 is LNHNV and CDR2 YYDKDF (reference sequence). CDR3 length equals 20 residues. The V end was cut by 5 bases, the J end by 0 bases, with 25 bases between.